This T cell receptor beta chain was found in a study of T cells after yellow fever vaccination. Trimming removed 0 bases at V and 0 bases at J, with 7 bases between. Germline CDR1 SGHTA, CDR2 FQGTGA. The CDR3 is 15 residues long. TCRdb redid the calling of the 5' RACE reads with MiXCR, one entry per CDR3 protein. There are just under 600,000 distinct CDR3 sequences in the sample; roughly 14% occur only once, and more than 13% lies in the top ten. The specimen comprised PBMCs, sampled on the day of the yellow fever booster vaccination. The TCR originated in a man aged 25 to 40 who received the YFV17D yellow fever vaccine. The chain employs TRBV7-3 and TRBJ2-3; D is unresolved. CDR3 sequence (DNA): TGTGCCAGCAGCTTAACGGCGGAAAGCACAGATACGCAGTATTTT. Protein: CASSLTAESTDTQYF. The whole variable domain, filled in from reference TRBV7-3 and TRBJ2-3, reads GAGVSQTPSNKVTEKGKYVELRCDPISGHTALYWYRQSLGQGPEFLIYFQGTGAADDSGLPNDRFFAVRPEGSVSTLKIQRTERGDSAVYLCASSLTAESTDTQYFGPGTRLTVL.